The 14 T cell receptor beta chains below come from one sample, sequenced in a study of cytomegalovirus exposure and HLA in healthy donors. It was with 60 Vbeta and 13 Jbeta primers that the PCR ran. Sequenced by immunoSEQ multiplex PCR; TCRdb stores in-frame clones only, minus some. The sample lists about 160,000 clones, around four fifths occurring once. Sequenced: PBMCs. Receptors were obtained from a woman in her fifties or sixties in good health and CMV-seronegative.

The V and J genes are TRBV27 and TRBJ1-2; D might be TRBD1 (6 bases). Germline loops: CDR1 MNHEY, CDR2 SMNVEV (reference sequence). The CDR3 is 13 residues long. Trimming took off 5 bases at V and 5 bases at J, with 12 bases between the two ends. CDR3 residues: CASSPQGSYGYTF. The CDR3 bases are TGTGCCAGCAGTCCACAGGGTTCGTATGGCTACACCTTC.

CDR3 sequence (DNA): TGTGCCAGCAGATCCCCATACGAGCAGTACTTC. It encodes CASRSPYEQYF. The genes are TRBV28 and TRBJ2-7, with D uncertain. The CDR3 has 11 residues. The V gene's germline CDR1 is MDHEN and CDR2 SYDVKM. V gave up 6 bases and J gave up 4 bases, with 7 bases separating them.

This clone appeared a single time. This chain links TRBV6-5 with TRBJ1-2; 7 bases map to TRBD1. V shed 8 bases and J 9 bases; nucleotides not matched to a gene: 6. CDR1 and CDR2 (germline): MNHEY, SVGAGI. The CDR3 length is 11 residues. CDR3 amino acids: CASGDSPSYTF. CDR3 nucleotide sequence: TGTGCCAGCGGGGACAGCCCTAGCTACACCTTC.

This clone occurred a few times. The chain has TRBV6-5 and TRBJ2-7, with 9 nucleotides matching TRBD1. The CDR3 totals 15 residues. V trimming: 2 bases; J trimming: 6 bases; junction bases outside the gene matches: 8. CDR1 and CDR2 (germline): MNHEY, SVGAGI. The chain's CDR3 is CASSYPPDRGGEQYF. The CDR3 DNA sequence: TGTGCCAGCAGTTACCCGCCTGACAGGGGGGGCGAGCAGTACTTC.

The chain joins TRBV25-1 to TRBJ2-5; 11 bases match TRBD1. The germline CDR1 and CDR2 sequences are MGHDK and SYGVNS. V shed 1 base, J shed 5 bases, and the junction held 9 bases outside the gene matches. The CDR3 spans 17 residues. The CDR3 nucleotides read TGTGCCAGCAGTGAATTCTCCCGGGACAGGGGGTGGGAGACCCAGTACTTC. As protein: CASSEFSRDRGWETQYF.

There are a few counts of this clone. This sequence joins TRBV10-1 and TRBJ1-1, with 8 bases aligning to TRBD1. CDR3 length: 15 residues. Germline loops: CDR1 WNHNN, CDR2 SYGVQD (reference sequence). V shed 2 bases, J shed 7 bases, and the junction held 9 bases outside the gene matches. The CDR3 here is CASSEDRGYQNEAFF. The CDR3 DNA sequence: TGCGCCAGCAGTGAGGACAGGGGTTATCAGAATGAAGCTTTCTTT.

The chain uses TRBV28 and TRBJ1-5; 7 nucleotides line up with TRBD1. Germline assignment: CDR1 MDHEN and CDR2 SYDVKM. The CDR3 extends over 14 amino acids. V lost 6 bases to trimming and J lost 5 bases; unmatched junction nucleotides: 7. Here the CDR3 DNA reads TGTGCCAGCAGCCTGACAGGGCTTTATCAGCCCCAGCATTTT. It specifies CASSLTGLYQPQHF.

J is TRBJ2-3 and V is TRBV4-2, with 10 bases fitting TRBD2. The CDR3 length is 15 residues. Germline assignment: CDR1 LGHNA and CDR2 YNFKEQ. V dropped 4 bases and J dropped 4; count of bases not matched to a gene: 5. The CDR3 reads CASSPGTSVPDTQYF. The DNA of the CDR3 is TGTGCCAGCAGCCCCGGGACTAGCGTCCCAGATACGCAGTATTTT.

The genes are TRBV19 and TRBJ1-1; weak D call: TRBD1 (5 bases). The CDR3 is made up of 13 amino acids. Trimming left V 5 bases short and J 7 bases short, with 14 bases between. The germline V gene encodes CDR1 LNHDA and CDR2 SQIVND (reference sequence). This CDR3 is CASSPSGEFEAFF. CDR3 DNA: TGTGCCAGTAGTCCCTCGGGGGAATTTGAAGCTTTCTTT.

This clone has only a few counts. The chain couples TRBV9 to TRBJ2-5; possible D gene TRBD1, 6 bases. The CDR3 loop spans 15 amino acids. Germline CDR1 and CDR2: SGDLS and YYNGEE. V was clipped by 0 bases and J by 2 bases, with 11 bases between them. Here the CDR3 DNA reads TGTGCCAGCAGCGTAGCTACAGGGAAGCAAGAGACCCAGTACTTC. As protein: CASSVATGKQETQYF.

J is TRBJ2-7 and V is TRBV4-3, with 8 bases fitting TRBD1. CDR3 length: 15 amino acids. J gave up 4 bases and V 3 bases, and 8 bases lay outside the gene matches. Per the germline V gene, CDR1 is LGHNA and CDR2 is YSLEER. The CDR3 nucleotides read TGCGCCAGCAGCCAGACCCAGGGGGCGTCATACGAGCAGTACTTC. Protein sequence: CASSQTQGASYEQYF.

The CDR3 DNA follows: TGTGCCAGCAGCTTATCGCCCCTTATAGCGGGAGGGCCCGGGGAGCTGTTTTTT. It is translated as CASSLSPLIAGGPGELFF. The V gene is TRBV7-3, the J gene TRBJ2-2; TRBD2 matches 11 bases. CDR1 SGHTA and CDR2 FQGTGA come from the germline V gene. CDR3 length equals 18 residues. The junction had 11 bases not matched to a gene; V was cut back by 2 bases and J by 6 bases.

This chain joins TRBV28 and TRBJ2-7; TRBD1 aligns across 9 bases. Germline-derived CDR1 and CDR2 are MDHEN and SYDVKM. There are 16 residues in the CDR3. J gave up 5 bases and V 3 bases, and 11 bases lay outside the gene matches. The CDR3 is CASSFLGGQGYNEQYF. The CDR3 nucleotides are TGTGCCAGCAGTTTCTTGGGGGGACAGGGTTACAACGAGCAGTACTTC.

This clone occurred a few times. The chain has TRBV4-2 and TRBJ2-5, with 9 bases aligning to TRBD2. The V and J ends lost 0 bases and 5 bases, in that order; junction bases with no gene match: 7. CDR3 length: 16 residues. In germline, CDR1 is LGHNA, CDR2 YNFKEQ. The CDR3 loop is CASSQEGGGARETQYF. The CDR3 DNA is TGTGCCAGCAGCCAAGAAGGCGGGGGGGCGAGGGAGACCCAGTACTTC.